The clone carrying this T cell receptor beta chain has just one count. Antigen unknown. These data come from a study of cytomegalovirus exposure and HLA in healthy donors. Study findings and constraints: Exclusion applied to some V segments, including TRBV6-2 and TRBV6-3, as they were indistinguishable.

With 60 Vbeta and 13 Jbeta primers, the PCR was carried out. TCRdb keeps only in-frame clones here, not all; method: immunoSEQ multiplex PCR. This table has about 130,000 clones, roughly 83% appearing once. CDR1 and CDR2 from the germline V gene are SGHRS and YFSETQ. J lost 8 bases, V lost 0 bases, and 7 bases had no gene match. The CDR3 has 14 amino acids. The chain links TRBV5-1 to TRBJ1-1; TRBD1 matches at 7 bases. The clonotype was recovered from a man between 18 and 35 years old in good health and CMV-seropositive. The specimen was PBMCs. The CDR3 region is CASSLAKVGGEAFF. CDR3 bases: TGCGCCAGCAGCTTGGCCAAAGTAGGGGGCGAAGCTTTCTTT.